The subject of this entry is one T cell receptor beta chain. These data come from a study of blood T cell repertoires in COVID-19. Study-wide background: Nucleic acid was either cDNA or gDNA, and it came from T cells, B-cell-depleted T cells, or PBMCs.

Germline values: CDR1 SNHLY, CDR2 FYNNEI. The CDR3 is 13 residues long. V gave up 1 base and J gave up 6 bases, with 9 bases separating them. TCRdb's table, derived via immunoSEQ multiplex PCR, lists solely in-frame clones and lacks some. The table has 150,000 to 200,000 clones, more than 75% seen once. The sequenced material came from peripheral blood. The TCR sequence derives from a man in his 70s with acute or convalescent COVID-19. The chain couples TRBV2 to TRBJ1-2, with D hard to call. CDR3 in amino acids: CASSEVRENGYTF. In DNA form, the CDR3 reads TGTGCCAGCAGTGAAGTTCGTGAGAATGGCTACACCTTC.